The 24 T cell receptor beta chains given below trace back to one sample, sequenced in a study of blood T cell repertoires in COVID-19. The repertoire was sequenced with immunoSEQ multiplex PCR; TCRdb's copy has only in-frame clones and lacks some. The profile covers 70,000 to 95,000 clones, with 85% appearing a single time and approximately 12% taken by the ten largest. The sample taken for sequencing was peripheral blood. The receptors were gathered from a woman aged 65 to 85 with active or convalescent COVID-19.

V is TRBV19 and J is TRBJ2-1, with 9 nucleotides matching TRBD2. The CDR3 runs to 15 residues. Per the germline V gene, CDR1 is LNHDA and CDR2 is SQIVND (reference sequence). Trimming at V came to 3 bases and at J to 9 bases, leaving 9 bases not matched to a gene. The CDR3: CASSMIGRGGGEQFF. The CDR3, as DNA: TGTGCCAGTAGTATGATTGGGCGGGGGGGCGGTGAGCAGTTCTTC.

The rearrangement links TRBV11-2 to TRBJ1-1; D gene uncertain. This CDR3 contains 16 residues. The V end lost 5 bases, the J end lost 3 bases, and 19 bases lay between the germline ends. The germline CDR1 and CDR2 sequences are SGHAT and FQNNGV. The CDR3 here is CASSPLTVRGHTEAFF. DNA of the CDR3: TGTGCCAGCAGCCCCTTAACGGTTCGGGGTCACACTGAAGCTTTCTTT.

The rearrangement uses TRBV9 and TRBJ2-5; tentative D call: TRBD1 (6 bases). Germline assignment: CDR1 SGDLS and CDR2 YYNGEE. The CDR3 has 14 residues. Trimming took 0 bases from V and 2 from J, leaving 8 bases between them. The CDR3 region has the DNA TGTGCCAGCAGCGTAGAGACAGGTCAAGAGACCCAGTACTTC. This encodes CASSVETGQETQYF.

This rearrangement joins TRBV2 to TRBJ1-4; 8 bases are a match to TRBD1. The germline V gene encodes CDR1 SNHLY and CDR2 FYNNEI. V lost 7 bases and J lost 1; bases outside the gene matches: 8. This CDR3 is built from 16 residues. CDR3 sequence reads: CASKQGEMLTNEKLFF. The DNA of the CDR3 is TGTGCCAGCAAACAGGGGGAGATGTTAACTAATGAAAAACTGTTTTTT.

This chain links TRBV5-6 with TRBJ2-1; TRBD2 agrees at 15 bases. V lost 7 bases and J lost 6; bases outside the gene matches: 5. There are 15 residues in the CDR3. Germline V CDR1 and CDR2: SGHDT, YYEEEE. The CDR3 loop is CASAGLAGGINEQFF. The DNA of the CDR3 is TGTGCCAGCGCGGGACTAGCGGGGGGTATCAATGAGCAGTTCTTC.

V usage is TRBV9 and J usage is TRBJ2-5; D uncertain. The CDR3 spans 13 residues. With 3 bases removed from V and 5 bases from J, the gap between germline ends came to 11 bases. Germline V gene lookup returns CDR1 SGDLS and CDR2 YYNGEE. This CDR3 reads CASSGPLVETQYF. DNA for the CDR3: TGTGCCAGCAGCGGGCCCCTGGTGGAGACCCAGTACTTC.

The rearrangement joins TRBV7-8 to TRBJ1-2, with D tentatively TRBD1 (6 bases). CDR1 is SGHVS and CDR2 is FQNEAQ in the germline V gene. CDR3 length: 13 residues. V was shortened by 1 base and J by 8 bases, with 11 bases between the two germline ends. The CDR3, as DNA: TGTGCCAGCAGCTTAGTGGGGGCGGGCGGCTACACCTTC. Amino acids: CASSLVGAGGYTF. Supplemented by reference TRBV7-8 and TRBJ1-2, the full variable domain reads GAGVSQSPRYKVAKRGQDVALRCDPISGHVSLFWYQQALGQGPEFLTYFQNEAQLDKSGLPSDRFFAERPEGSVSTLKIQRTQQEDSAVYLCASSLVGAGGYTFGSGTRLTVV.

The chain recombines TRBV3-1 (or the pseudogene TRBV3-2) with TRBJ1-2, with D maybe TRBD1 (6 bases). Germline V gene data show CDR1 as LGHDT and CDR2 as YNNKEL (reference sequence). The CDR3 consists of 14 residues. Trimming took off 5 bases at V and 0 bases at J, with 10 bases between the two ends. The CDR3: CASSTGHPNYGYTF. Here the CDR3 DNA reads TGTGCCAGCAGCACAGGGCATCCTAACTATGGCTACACCTTC.

The V gene is TRBV2, the J gene TRBJ1-1; 7 nucleotides agree with TRBD1. The CDR3 runs to 13 residues. Germline trimming cut 7 bases from V and 0 bases from J; bases unmatched to any gene: 2. Per germline, CDR1 SNHLY and CDR2 FYNNEI. Here the CDR3 reads CASMGQMNTEAFF. The CDR3 coding sequence is TGTGCCAGCATGGGACAGATGAACACTGAAGCTTTCTTT. The full variable domain, rest sourced from reference TRBV2 and TRBJ1-1, is EPEVTQTPSHQVTQMGQEVILRCVPISNHLYFYWYRQILGQKVEFLVSFYNNEISEKSEIFDDQFSVERPDGSNFTLKIRSTKLEDSAMYFCASMGQMNTEAFFGQGTRLTVV.

CDR3 DNA sequence: TGTGCCAGCAGCTTGGTCGCCGGTAGCAACTATGGCTACACCTTC. It codes for CASSLVAGSNYGYTF. The J gene is TRBJ1-2, the V gene TRBV5-6, with D unresolved. Germline V gene sequence: CDR1 SGHDT, CDR2 YYEEEE. The V and J ends lost 0 bases and 2 bases respectively, with 11 bases between them. CDR3 length equals 15 residues.

The rearrangement joins TRBV23-1 to TRBJ1-1, with D possibly TRBD1 on 5 matching bases. TRBV23-1 is an ORF for which the function is uncertain. The CDR3 has 13 residues. V lost 4 bases and J 8 bases, leaving 14 bases between the germline ends. The CDR3 here is CASSLPTDREAFF. CDR3 sequence (DNA): TGCGCCAGCAGTCTCCCGACAGATCGGGAAGCTTTCTTT.

The sample holds a few counts of this clone. J is TRBJ1-2 and V is TRBV2; D gene uncertain. CDR1 and CDR2 (germline): SNHLY, FYNNEI. V was trimmed by 0 bases and J by 7 bases, leaving 6 bases between them. The CDR3 length is 12 residues. This CDR3 reads CASSEADFGYTF. CDR3 coding DNA: TGTGCCAGCAGTGAAGCGGACTTTGGCTACACCTTC.

The chain employs TRBV5-4 and TRBJ1-2; perhaps TRBD1 as D (5 bases). Germline V lookup: CDR1 SGHNT, CDR2 YYREEE (reference sequence). CDR3 size: 16 residues. Trimming shortened V by 4 bases and J by 3 bases, and 19 bases separated the two germline ends. The CDR3 DNA sequence: TGTGCCAGCAGCCTCGGCGGGGTGGGAGGGGACTATGGCTACACCTTC. It is translated as CASSLGGVGGDYGYTF.

The chain links TRBV10-3 to TRBJ1-1; 8 bases match TRBD1. The V and J ends lost 4 bases and 3 bases, in that order; junction bases with no gene match: 10. Germline CDR1 is ENHRY and CDR2 is SYGVKD. This CDR3 has 16 residues. The CDR3 loop is CAISGKDRVTDTEAFF. The CDR3 coding sequence is TGTGCCATCAGTGGTAAGGACAGGGTTACGGACACTGAAGCTTTCTTT.

V and J are TRBV28 and TRBJ1-4, with 7 bases fitting TRBD1. V lost 8 bases to trimming and J lost 5 bases; unmatched junction nucleotides: 11. CDR3 size: 15 residues. Germline CDR1 is MDHEN and CDR2 is SYDVKM. CDR3 sequence: CASCPTGTENEKLFF. DNA for the CDR3: TGTGCCAGCTGTCCTACCGGGACAGAGAATGAAAAACTGTTTTTT.

The rearrangement joins TRBV29-1 to TRBJ1-4; D not resolved. Germline CDR1 is SQVTM and CDR2 is ANQGSEA. V lost 4 bases and J 4 bases, leaving 10 bases between the germline ends. The CDR3 extends over 13 amino acids. The CDR3 reads CSVAGQLNEKLFF. For the CDR3, the DNA is TGCAGCGTTGCTGGGCAGCTTAATGAAAAACTGTTTTTT.

This clone came up once. V and J are TRBV20-1 and TRBJ1-1; 7 nucleotides match TRBD1. Germline CDR1 and CDR2: DFQATT and SNEGSKA (reference sequence). The V gene end was trimmed by 5 bases and the J gene end by 5 bases; junction bases not matched to a gene: 2. The CDR3 runs 11 residues. CDR3 protein: CSAQQGTEAFF. CDR3 nucleotides: TGCAGTGCTCAACAGGGGACTGAAGCTTTCTTT.

This chain joins TRBV7-8 and TRBJ2-3, with TRBD2 matching 8 bases. Germline V gives CDR1 SGHVS, CDR2 FQNEAQ. The V and J ends lost 2 bases and 1 base, in that order; junction bases with no gene match: 8. CDR3 size: 17 residues. The CDR3 DNA sequence: TGTGCCAGCAGCTTATCTTATCGGGAGGGAGGCACAGATACGCAGTATTTT. Translating it yields CASSLSYREGGTDTQYF. Combining the CDR3 with reference TRBV7-8 and TRBJ2-3 gives the whole variable domain GAGVSQSPRYKVAKRGQDVALRCDPISGHVSLFWYQQALGQGPEFLTYFQNEAQLDKSGLPSDRFFAERPEGSVSTLKIQRTQQEDSAVYLCASSLSYREGGTDTQYFGPGTRLTVL.

This sequence joins TRBV20-1 and TRBJ2-5; 7 positions match TRBD1. The CDR3 loop spans 10 amino acids. With V trimmed by 6 bases and J by 8 bases, 3 bases remained unmatched. CDR1 is DFQATT, CDR2 SNEGSKA, per germline (reference sequence). The CDR3 spells CSAGQDTQYF. CDR3 DNA: TGCAGTGCAGGACAGGATACCCAGTACTTC.

The gene calls are TRBV2 and TRBJ2-7; tentative D call: TRBD2 (6 bases). The CDR3 totals 13 residues. Per germline, CDR1 SNHLY and CDR2 FYNNEI. V gave up 9 bases and J gave up 6 bases, with 18 bases separating them. This chain's CDR3 is CASGLTWGLEQYF. Here the CDR3 DNA reads TGTGCCAGTGGACTAACCTGGGGACTCGAGCAGTACTTC.

This chain joins TRBV2 and TRBJ2-5; tentative D call: TRBD2 (5 bases). Trimming stripped 5 bases from V and 0 bases from J, with 13 bases between. Germline V CDR1 and CDR2: SNHLY, FYNNEI. The CDR3 contains 15 residues. The DNA of the CDR3 is TGTGCCAGCAGTATAAACCCGGGGTACCAAGAGACCCAGTACTTC. Translating it yields CASSINPGYQETQYF.

The gene calls are TRBV10-3 and TRBJ1-1; 8 nucleotides agree with TRBD1. CDR1 and CDR2 (germline): ENHRY, SYGVKD. Germline trimming cut 6 bases from V and 1 base from J; bases unmatched to any gene: 10. This CDR3 comprises 16 residues. CDR3 in DNA: TGTGCCATCAGGATCGACAGGGGCGCTGGGAACACTGAAGCTTTCTTT. This encodes CAIRIDRGAGNTEAFF.

V and J are TRBV5-6 and TRBJ2-2, with D uncertain. Trimming left V 0 bases short and J 6 bases short, with 18 bases between. This CDR3 is built from 17 residues. CDR1 is SGHDT and CDR2 is YYEEEE in the germline V gene. CDR3 sequence (DNA): TGTGCCAGCAGCTTGGTCAAGACCGGCTCAAGCGCCGGGGAGCTGTTTTTT. Translated, it gives CASSLVKTGSSAGELFF.

This rearrangement joins TRBV20-1 to TRBJ2-7; a weak D match, TRBD1 (6 bases). Between the trimmed V and J ends, which lost 3 bases and 5 bases, there was a span of 14 bases. The CDR3 is 13 residues long. From germline, CDR1 is DFQATT and CDR2 SNEGSKA (reference sequence). The CDR3 sequence: CSASPRGAHEQYF. The CDR3 region has the DNA TGCAGTGCTAGTCCCAGGGGTGCCCACGAGCAGTACTTC.